The source of this T cell receptor beta chain is a study of cytomegalovirus exposure and HLA in healthy donors. The study's findings and limits: Altogether, some 160 TCR beta chains were recorded as cytomegalovirus-associated. TCR beta chain V- and J-gene trimming was linked, in a later analysis, to a missense variant in DCLRE1C. Most TCRs appeared rarely, but some public TCRs recurred in many donors. Confirmation was obtained in vitro that a few CMV-associated chains are specific for CMV antigens.

Note on this clone: The antigen is not known.

PCR used 60 Vbeta primers and 13 Jbeta primers. Only in-frame clones appear in the TCRdb table, and some are missing; sequencing was by immunoSEQ multiplex PCR. The data contain fewer than 250,000 clones, approximately 80% of them singletons. CDR3 length equals 13 residues. Trimming left V 4 bases short and J 4 bases short, with 8 bases between. Germline V CDR1 and CDR2: SGDLS, YYNGEE. The genes are TRBV9 and TRBJ2-2; D gene unclear. The sequenced sample was PBMCs. The receptor comes from a woman aged 40 to 49 in good health and CMV-seronegative. CDR3 in amino acids: CASSPQSTGELFF. CDR3 nucleotides: TGTGCCAGCAGCCCTCAGTCCACCGGGGAGCTGTTTTTT.